These 25 T cell receptor beta chains originate from one sample sequenced in a study of persistence of HIV-infected CD4 T cells. The stimulus was lysate of CMV-infected fibroblasts, about 10 ug/mL. CD40L-negative CD69-negative CD45RO-high memory CD4+ T cells were sorted as populations depleted of antigen-responding cells. Their antigens are not known. Sequencing used immunoSEQ version 4 in survey mode. Method: immunoSEQ multiplex PCR; TCRdb's copy keeps in-frame clones and lacks some. The table shows roughly 34,000 clones, with 82% occurring only once. The sample was CD4+ T cells sorted from PBMCs after roughly 18-hour stimulation, taken from a patient who received antiretroviral therapy. These receptors were obtained from an adult woman with HIV who was CMV-seropositive.

The gene calls are TRBV13 and TRBJ1-6; 9 bases align to TRBD1. Germline V gives CDR1 PRHDT, CDR2 FYEKMQ (reference sequence). This CDR3 comprises 16 residues. Trimming removed 3 bases from V and 7 bases from J; junction bases left unmatched: 7. CDR3 sequence: CASSLSPGQGNSPLHF. Written as DNA, the CDR3 is TGTGCCAGCAGCTTGTCCCCGGGACAGGGAAATTCACCCCTCCACTTT.

The V gene is TRBV20-1, the J gene TRBJ1-2; D gene ambiguous. V was cut by 3 bases and J by 8 bases, with 10 bases left in between. The CDR3 is made up of 11 amino acids. Germline V gives CDR1 DFQATT, CDR2 SNEGSKA (reference sequence). CDR3 protein: CSASPLRGYTF. The CDR3 region has the DNA TGCAGTGCTAGCCCCCTCAGGGGCTACACCTTC.

This chain uses TRBV28 with TRBJ2-5; 10 bases line up with TRBD1. CDR1 MDHEN and CDR2 SYDVKM come from the germline V gene. This CDR3 is 15 amino acids long. V dropped 5 bases and J dropped 7; count of bases not matched to a gene: 10. The DNA of the CDR3 is TGTGCCAGCAGTCTCACCGGGACAGGGGTCGGGACCCAGTACTTC. This codes for CASSLTGTGVGTQYF.

J is TRBJ2-7 and V is TRBV9; D is unclear. The length of the CDR3 is 14 residues. Trimming cost V 1 base and J 4 bases, with 12 bases left between them. Germline lookup yields CDR1 SGDLS and CDR2 YYNGEE. The CDR3 coding sequence is TGTGCCAGCAGCGTAAGTTTTGTCGGGTACGAGCAGTACTTC. It yields the protein CASSVSFVGYEQYF. The full variable domain, with the rest looked up from reference TRBV9 and TRBJ2-7, is DSGVTQTPKHLITATGQRVTLRCSPRSGDLSVYWYQQSLDQGLQFLIQYYNGEERAKGNILERFSAQQFPDLHSELNLSSLELGDSALYFCASSVSFVGYEQYFGPGTRLTVT.

The rearrangement joins TRBV18 to TRBJ1-2; no definite D call. CDR3 length: 13 amino acids. Germline V lookup: CDR1 KGHSH, CDR2 LQKENI. Between the trimmed V and J ends, which lost 3 bases and 7 bases, there was a span of 12 bases. The CDR3 DNA reads as TGTGCCAGCTCACCCCCGGTGGGTCGTGGCTACACCTTC. It translates to CASSPPVGRGYTF.

The V call is TRBV28, the J call TRBJ1-5; D is unresolved. The length of the CDR3 is 12 residues. CDR1 and CDR2 (germline): MDHEN, SYDVKM. Trimming removed 8 bases from V and 6 bases from J, with 11 bases in between. The CDR3 is CASLSGSQPQHF. For the CDR3, the DNA is TGTGCCAGCTTATCCGGTAGTCAGCCCCAGCATTTT.

The rearrangement uses TRBV4-3 and TRBJ2-7; D unresolved. Trimming removed 0 bases at V and 2 bases at J, with 11 bases between. This CDR3 has 15 residues. Looked up from germline, CDR1 is LGHNA and CDR2 is YSLEER. CDR3 residues: CASSQDIMVAYEQYF. The CDR3 bases are TGCGCCAGCAGCCAAGATATTATGGTGGCCTACGAGCAGTACTTC.

The chain joins TRBV3-1 (or the pseudogene TRBV3-2) to TRBJ2-1; perhaps TRBD2 as D (6 bases). The germline V and J ends were trimmed by 3 bases and 3 bases, with 15 bases remaining between them. The CDR3 consists of 16 residues. Germline V CDR1 and CDR2: LGHDT, YNNKEL (reference sequence). CDR3 sequence: CASSHSKGGVYNEQFF. The CDR3 DNA sequence: TGTGCCAGCAGCCACTCAAAAGGCGGGGTCTACAATGAGCAGTTCTTC.

This chain uses TRBV29-1 with TRBJ2-3, with D tentatively TRBD1 or TRBD2 (5 bases each). V shed 0 bases and J shed 4 bases, with 11 bases lying between them. The V gene's germline CDR1 is SQVTM and CDR2 ANQGSEA. The CDR3 is made up of 14 amino acids. CDR3 in amino acids: CSVEDFRDPDTQYF. The CDR3 nucleotides read TGCAGCGTTGAAGATTTCAGGGACCCAGATACGCAGTATTTT.

V is TRBV2 and J is TRBJ2-5, with D maybe TRBD2 (6 bases). Looked up from germline, CDR1 is SNHLY and CDR2 is FYNNEI. V lost 5 bases to trimming and J lost 3 bases, with 10 bases between them. The CDR3 is 13 amino acids. For the CDR3, the DNA is TGTGCCAGCAGTCCGGAGGGCAAAGAGACCCAGTACTTC. Its protein is CASSPEGKETQYF.

The chain employs TRBV27 and TRBJ2-3; D might be TRBD1 (5 bases). V was clipped by 0 bases and J by 3 bases, with 7 bases between them. CDR1 and CDR2 (germline): MNHEY, SMNVEV (reference sequence). The CDR3 is made up of 14 amino acids. The CDR3 loop is CASSLSRGTDTQYF. The CDR3, as DNA: TGTGCCAGCAGTTTATCTAGGGGTACAGATACGCAGTATTTT.

The chain couples TRBV19 to TRBJ1-2; no firm D call. Germline-derived CDR1 and CDR2 are LNHDA and SQIVND (reference sequence). Trimming pared 1 base from V and 8 bases from J, leaving 17 bases between. This CDR3 has 15 amino acids. The chain's CDR3 is CASSIGGSIKRGYTF. The CDR3 nucleotides are TGTGCCAGTAGTATAGGTGGATCGATCAAGAGGGGCTACACCTTC.

This sequence joins TRBV7-2 and TRBJ1-2, with 8 bases fitting TRBD1. The germline CDR1 and CDR2 sequences are SGHTA and FQGNSA. V shed 3 bases and J 3 bases; nucleotides not matched to a gene: 3. The CDR3 consists of 14 residues. This CDR3 is CASSFTGGDYGYTF. DNA for the CDR3: TGTGCCAGCAGCTTTACAGGGGGGGACTATGGCTACACCTTC.

The V and J genes are TRBV7-6 and TRBJ1-4; no clear D gene. The V and J ends lost 2 bases and 8 bases respectively, with 6 bases between them. CDR3 length equals 12 residues. In germline, CDR1 is SGHVS, CDR2 FNYEAQ. The CDR3 DNA follows: TGTGCCAGCAGCTTACCATCGGAAAAACTGTTTTTT. Its translation is CASSLPSEKLFF. The full variable domain, rest sourced from reference TRBV7-6 and TRBJ1-4, is GAGVSQSPRYKVTKRGQDVALRCDPISGHVSLYWYRQALGQGPEFLTYFNYEAQQDKSGLPNDRFSAERPEGSISTLTIQRTEQRDSAMYRCASSLPSEKLFFGSGTQLSVL.

J is TRBJ1-2 and V is TRBV12-3 or TRBV12-4; D unresolved. Trimming removed 3 bases at V and 5 bases at J, with 7 bases between. The CDR3 is 12 amino acids. The CDR3 here is CASSLEEYGYTF. The CDR3 DNA follows: TGTGCCAGCAGTTTGGAGGAGTATGGCTACACCTTC.

The J gene is TRBJ2-5, the V gene TRBV5-4; D is unresolved. With 3 bases removed from V and 5 bases from J, the gap between germline ends came to 17 bases. This CDR3 is 15 amino acids long. Germline V lookup: CDR1 SGHNT, CDR2 YYREEE (reference sequence). CDR3 DNA: TGTGCCAGCAGCTCTACGGGCCCCGGGCAGGAGACCCAGTACTTC. It translates to CASSSTGPGQETQYF.

The chain couples TRBV6-5 to TRBJ2-7; D unclear. The CDR3 has 12 residues. Germline V gene sequence: CDR1 MNHEY, CDR2 SVGAGI. Trimming removed 4 bases at V and 2 bases at J, with 6 bases between. The CDR3 here is CASSSTAYEQYF. The CDR3 DNA is TGTGCCAGCAGTTCAACAGCCTACGAGCAGTACTTC.

The V and J genes are TRBV21-1 and TRBJ2-3; the table's D call TRBD1 went unverified against the DNA. TRBV21-1 is a listed pseudogene. CDR3 length equals 15 residues. CDR3 amino acids: CASSKDSQHPDTQYF. DNA of the CDR3: TGTGCCAGCAGCAAAGACAGCCAGCATCCAGATACGCAGTATTTT.

This chain connects TRBV9 to TRBJ1-2; D might be TRBD1 (5 bases). CDR1 and CDR2 (germline): SGDLS, YYNGEE. This CDR3 is 13 amino acids long. V was clipped by 3 bases and J by 8 bases, with 14 bases between them. The CDR3 reads CASSGQGSSGYTF. Written as DNA, the CDR3 is TGTGCCAGCAGCGGTCAGGGATCCTCCGGCTACACCTTC.

The count of this clone is one. This sequence joins TRBV29-1 and TRBJ1-1; D not certain. The CDR3 contains 12 residues. CDR1 SQVTM and CDR2 ANQGSEA come from the germline V gene. Between the trimmed V and J ends, which lost 5 bases and 3 bases, there was a span of 10 bases. CDR3 coding DNA: TGCAGCGTTTTTAGGGATCACACTGAAGCTTTCTTT. It translates to CSVFRDHTEAFF.

The rearrangement joins TRBV11-3 to TRBJ1-1, with 7 bases that match TRBD1. Germline CDR1 reads SGHNT; CDR2 reads YENEEA. The CDR3 loop spans 16 amino acids. Trimming took 6 bases from V and 4 from J; bases not matched to a gene: 14. The CDR3 reads CASSWDGGNRGTEAFF. CDR3 DNA sequence: TGTGCCAGCAGTTGGGATGGGGGGAACAGGGGCACTGAAGCTTTCTTT.

CDR3 amino acids: CASSPAGGPNEQFF. The CDR3 region has the DNA TGTGCCAGCAGCCCAGCGGGAGGGCCCAATGAGCAGTTCTTC. The rearrangement links TRBV13 to TRBJ2-1, with 10 bases that match TRBD2. The CDR3 consists of 14 residues. CDR1 and CDR2 (germline): PRHDT, FYEKMQ (reference sequence). The V and J ends lost 5 bases and 6 bases, in that order; junction bases with no gene match: 4.

V usage is TRBV24-1 and J usage is TRBJ2-5; 7 nucleotides agree with TRBD1. V lost 1 base and J lost 2; bases outside the gene matches: 0. The CDR3 is made up of 14 amino acids. Per germline, CDR1 KGHDR and CDR2 SFDVKD. The CDR3 region is CATSDFRGQETQYF. The CDR3 bases are TGTGCCACCAGTGATTTCAGGGGGCAAGAGACCCAGTACTTC.

In this sample, this clone turned up a few times. CDR3 sequence: CASSLLGPGGAYEQYF. The CDR3 bases are TGCGCCAGCAGCCTACTTGGACCCGGGGGAGCCTACGAGCAGTACTTC. The J gene is TRBJ2-7, the V gene TRBV4-1; D perhaps matches TRBD2 (6 bases). The V gene's germline CDR1 is MGHRA and CDR2 YSYEKL. The CDR3 has 16 residues. V lost 4 bases to trimming and J lost 2 bases, with 18 bases between them.

This clone was detected once. The CDR3 DNA reads as TGCGCCAGCAGCCCGGACAGTTTGAATCAGCCCCAGCATTTT. Translating gives CASSPDSLNQPQHF. The J gene is TRBJ1-5, the V gene TRBV5-1; a possible D gene is TRBD1 (6 bases). Germline V gene sequence: CDR1 SGHRS, CDR2 YFSETQ. The CDR3 sequence is 14 residues long. With 4 bases removed from V and 4 bases from J, the gap between germline ends came to 12 bases. Looking up the rest from reference TRBV5-1 and TRBJ1-5 gives the full variable domain: KAGVTQTPRYLIKTRGQQVTLSCSPISGHRSVSWYQQTPGQGLQFLFEYFSETQRNKGNFPGRFSGRQFSNSRSEMNVSTLELGDSALYLCASSPDSLNQPQHFGDGTRLSIL.